In this sample, the clone carrying this TCR beta chain turned up a few times. This specimen belongs to a study of identical twins. MiXCR was run by TCRdb on the 5' RACE reads, yielding one entry per CDR3 protein. The sample records 1.5 million to 2 million distinct CDR3 sequences, about 31% being singletons. CDR3 length equals 14 residues. The V gene's germline CDR1 is DFQATT and CDR2 SNEGSKA (reference sequence). The J segment lost 0 bases and the V segment lost 5 bases, leaving 4 bases of the junction unmatched. The source of this sequence is a newborn girl in good health. Specimen: cord blood. V usage is TRBV20-1 and J usage is TRBJ2-1; 7 positions agree with TRBD1. The CDR3 is CSASQGFSYNEQFF. In DNA, the CDR3 is TGCAGTGCTTCACAGGGGTTCTCCTACAATGAGCAGTTCTTC.